This TCR beta chain was observed in a study of T cell changes during pregnancy in multiple sclerosis. This clone occurred once. Measured with immunoSEQ multiplex PCR; TCRdb has only the in-frame clones, and not every one. In the table there are around 78,000 clones, 91% of which are singletons. The CDR3 covers 15 residues. CDR1 MGHRA and CDR2 YSYEKL come from the germline V gene. Trimming removed 3 bases from V and 4 bases from J, with 15 bases in between. The specimen comprised peripheral blood, sampled in the third trimester of pregnancy. The chain links TRBV4-1 to TRBJ1-1; a weak D match, TRBD1 (5 bases). This TCR came from a female donor in good health, enrolled as a control in a pregnancy study. CDR3 sequence: CASSHIGWGGTEAFF. DNA for the CDR3: TGCGCCAGCAGCCACATCGGATGGGGGGGCACTGAAGCTTTCTTT.